This paragraph covers one T cell receptor beta chain sequence. It lacks a known antigen. No much larger clonotype is one base removed from it; base qualities were not supplied. The sample originates from a study of intratumoral heterogeneity in liver cancer. Notes on the research overall: Across the full 14-patient cohort, most patients were male and a median age of approximately 60 years was recorded. The overall cohort comprised 70 to 75 multiregional samples from 14 HCC patients, with approximately 50 tumoral and around 20 adjacent nontumoral regions. The study combined RNA-seq, DNA sequencing, TCR-seq and SNP array data from multiple regions of hepatocellular carcinoma specimens to study intratumor heterogeneity. General conclusions and limits of the study: Limitations acknowledged by the authors included a relatively low number of patients and under-sampled representation of tumor-infiltrating lymphocytes.

From its cysteine to its phenylalanine, the CDR3 spans 15 amino acids. Solely the CDR3 DNA is kept, with 45 bases framed from the first base. Taken from the germline V gene, the CDR1 and CDR2 loops are SGHRS and YFSETQ. The junction shows trimming of 1 base on V and 5 bases on J, plus 15 bases between the germline ends. The immunoSEQ assay was used to sequence TCR beta chain CDR3 regions from genomic DNA. Rearranged VDJ segments were amplified with primers that anneal to V and J segments. On the authors' methods: The ImmunoSeq Analyzer software was used to compute clonality and richness metrics. Fisher's exact test, supplemented by a beta-binomial method for added stringency, was applied to identify differentially abundant clones between regions. TCRdb retrieved this table from immuneACCESS and kept in-frame rearrangements only. Not all clones are present; in checked studies, unresolved V genes account for under half, and no reason is known for the remainder. That table is the source of V, J and clone size, and D and trimming were worked out from the DNA. This sample has some 20,000 clones in its table, and approximately 73% of those were observed once. About 15% of the sample comes from the top ten.

Every patient had early-stage hepatocellular carcinoma and went to surgical resection without receiving any prior therapy. No macroscopic evidence of necrosis or hemorrhage was present in the sampled areas. TCR sequencing (ImmunoSeq) was performed on multiple regions from a couple of patients. Frozen tissue samples from resection were taken at least 1 cm away from one another. Samples labelled N came from nontumoral liver tissue adjacent to the tumor. Genomic DNA was isolated from bulk tissue with the DNeasy blood and tissue kit. The chain is assembled from TRBV5-1 and TRBJ1-1, with TRBD1 perhaps the D gene, on 6 matching bases. The sample was tumor-adjacent normal tissue, taken before any cancer treatment. This TCR was recovered from a woman in her 70s with hepatocellular carcinoma. The DNA sequence is given as TGCGCCAGCAGCTTGAACAGGGTCGCAGGTACTGAAGCTTTCTTT. Its protein product is CASSLNRVAGTEAFF. With the portions outside the CDR3 filled from the reference TRBV5-1 and TRBJ1-1 genes, the complete variable region becomes KAGVTQTPRYLIKTRGQQVTLSCSPISGHRSVSWYQQTPGQGLQFLFEYFSETQRNKGNFPGRFSGRQFSNSRSEMNVSTLELGDSALYLCASSLNRVAGTEAFFGQGTRLTVV.